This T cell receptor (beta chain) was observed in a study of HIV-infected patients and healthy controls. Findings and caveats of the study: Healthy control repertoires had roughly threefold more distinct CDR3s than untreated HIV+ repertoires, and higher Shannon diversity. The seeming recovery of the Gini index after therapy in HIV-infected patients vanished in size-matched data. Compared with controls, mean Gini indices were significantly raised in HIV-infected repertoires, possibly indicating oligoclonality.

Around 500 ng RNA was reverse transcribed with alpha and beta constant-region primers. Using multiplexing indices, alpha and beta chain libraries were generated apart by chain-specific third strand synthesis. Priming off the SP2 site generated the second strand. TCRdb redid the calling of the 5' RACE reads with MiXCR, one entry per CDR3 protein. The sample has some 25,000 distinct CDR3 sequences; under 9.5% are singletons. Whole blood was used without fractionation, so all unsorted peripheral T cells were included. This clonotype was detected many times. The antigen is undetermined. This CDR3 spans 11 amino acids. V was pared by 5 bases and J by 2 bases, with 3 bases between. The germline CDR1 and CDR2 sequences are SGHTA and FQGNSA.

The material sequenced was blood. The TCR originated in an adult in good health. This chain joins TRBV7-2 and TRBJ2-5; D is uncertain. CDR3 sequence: CASSVQETQYF. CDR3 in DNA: TGTGCCAGCAGCGTACAAGAGACCCAGTACTTC. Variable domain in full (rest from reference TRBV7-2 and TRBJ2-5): GAGVSQSPSNKVTEKGKDVELRCDPISGHTALYWYRQSLGQGLEFLIYFQGNSAPDKSGLPSDRFSAERTGGSVSTLTIQRTQQEDSAVYLCASSVQETQYFGPGTRLLVL.